These 22 T cell receptor beta chains were all obtained from the same sample, sequenced in a study of Ad26.COV2.S vaccination and SARS-CoV-2 variants. Indicated treatment: about 20 received Ad26.COV2.S at low or high dose, single or two shots; about 5 received placebo; per-sample allocation not given. Samples were taken on day 63 after the first vaccine or placebo injection. Libraries were prepared by immunoSEQ multiplex PCR; TCRdb keeps only in-frame clonotypes and omits some of them. The sample yields some 350,000 clones, roughly 85% seen once. Here the sequenced sample was peripheral blood, taken in a trial of Ad26.COV2.S vaccine versus placebo. Receptors originate from a person aged 18 to 59 who received the Ad26.COV2.S COVID-19 vaccine or a placebo.

This rearrangement joins TRBV24-1 to TRBJ2-3; TRBD2 aligns across 8 bases. The CDR3 spans 15 residues. The V gene's germline CDR1 is KGHDR and CDR2 SFDVKD. V was clipped by 9 bases and J by 4 bases; unmatched bases: 11. CDR3 bases: TGTGCCACCTCCCCCGGGGGGGCAGGTGCAGATACGCAGTATTTT. Residues: CATSPGGAGADTQYF.

J is TRBJ2-1 and V is TRBV14; D is possibly TRBD1 or TRBD2 (6 bases each). Trimming removed 0 bases at V and 3 bases at J, with 12 bases between. Looked up from germline, CDR1 is SGHDN and CDR2 is FVKESK. This CDR3 region has 16 residues. DNA of the CDR3: TGTGCCAGCAGCCAAGATAGGGGGGACATCTACAATGAGCAGTTCTTC. As protein: CASSQDRGDIYNEQFF.

This chain uses TRBV2 with TRBJ2-1; D is unresolved. This CDR3 is 16 amino acids long. Trimming removed 4 bases from V and 5 bases from J, with 18 bases in between. The germline gives CDR1 SNHLY, CDR2 FYNNEI. The CDR3 nucleotides are TGTGCCAGCAGTGGCCAGGCCCAAATCCTACACAATGAGCAGTTCTTC. Protein sequence: CASSGQAQILHNEQFF.

The chain joins TRBV5-4 to TRBJ1-2, with unresolved D. Germline V gene data show CDR1 as SGHNT and CDR2 as YYREEE (reference sequence). V was pared by 5 bases and J by 6 bases, with 11 bases between. The CDR3 runs to 12 residues. The DNA of the CDR3 is TGTGCCAGCAGTCCATCGATGGATGGCTACACCTTC. This gives the protein CASSPSMDGYTF. Full variable domain (missing parts from reference TRBV5-4 and TRBJ1-2): ETGVTQSPTHLIKTRGQQVTLRCSSQSGHNTVSWYQQALGQGPQFIFQYYREEENGRGNFPPRFSGLQFPNYSSELNVNALELDDSALYLCASSPSMDGYTFGSGTRLTVV.

This clone was counted a single time. The chain is built from TRBV19 and TRBJ1-5, with a weak D call TRBD1 (6 bases). Per the germline V gene, CDR1 is LNHDA and CDR2 is SQIVND (reference sequence). The CDR3 contains 14 residues. The V end lost 4 bases, the J end lost 2 bases, and 9 bases lay between the germline ends. For the CDR3, the DNA is TGTGCCAGTAGTAAGGGGGGGGGCAATCAGCCCCAGCATTTT. The encoded protein is CASSKGGGNQPQHF.

This rearrangement joins TRBV27 to TRBJ2-5; 8 bases agree with TRBD2. The junction had 10 bases not matched to a gene; V was cut back by 3 bases and J by 7 bases. The length of the CDR3 is 15 residues. The germline V gene has CDR1 MNHEY and CDR2 SMNVEV (reference sequence). CDR3 region: CASSFGGGLLGTQYF. CDR3 nucleotides: TGTGCCAGCAGTTTCGGCGGGGGGCTCCTCGGGACCCAGTACTTC.

The genes are TRBV7-2 and TRBJ1-3; TRBD1 aligns across 7 bases. The germline V gene has CDR1 SGHTA and CDR2 FQGNSA. The CDR3 is made up of 16 amino acids. Trimming removed 5 bases from V and 4 bases from J; junction bases left unmatched: 11. The CDR3 spells CASSPRLTGVGNTIYF. DNA for the CDR3: TGTGCCAGCAGCCCGCGACTCACAGGGGTCGGAAACACCATATATTTT.

The chain recombines TRBV3-1 (or the pseudogene TRBV3-2) with TRBJ2-4; 9 bases are shared with TRBD1. Germline CDR1 LGHDT, CDR2 YNNKEL (reference sequence). J gave up 7 bases and V 4 bases, and 8 bases lay outside the gene matches. This CDR3 has 15 residues. CDR3 DNA sequence: TGTGCCAGCAGCCTAACGGGAACAGGGGGCAACATTCAGTACTTC. Translating it yields CASSLTGTGGNIQYF.

The table lists this clone with a count of one. V and J are TRBV5-1 and TRBJ2-5; 7 bases are a match to TRBD2. Germline V lookup: CDR1 SGHRS, CDR2 YFSETQ. This CDR3 is built from 16 residues. Germline trimming cut 0 bases from V and 2 bases from J; bases unmatched to any gene: 7. CDR3 nucleotide sequence: TGCGCCAGCAGCTTGGGCGGGGGTAGTATTCAAGAGACCCAGTACTTC. Its translation: CASSLGGGSIQETQYF.

Only one count was recorded for this clone. This rearrangement joins TRBV30 to TRBJ2-7, with 9 positions matching TRBD2. Germline lookup yields CDR1 GTSNPN and CDR2 SVGIG (reference sequence). The CDR3 covers 14 residues. With V trimmed by 0 bases and J by 3 bases, 3 bases remained unmatched. The CDR3 region has the DNA TGTGCCTGGAGTGTCTTAGCGGGGGTCTACGAGCAGTACTTC. This translates into CAWSVLAGVYEQYF.

With respect to this clone: Relative to the germline gene, one junction end is altered; a read error may explain this. The chain uses TRBV5-1 and TRBJ2-2; TRBD1 matches 8 bases. CDR3 length equals 14 residues. The germline V gene has CDR1 SGHRS and CDR2 YFSETQ. The CDR3 DNA reads as TGCGCCAGCAGGTTGGGACAGGCCTACGAGGAGCTGTTTTTT. Its translation is CASRLGQAYEELFF. The entire variable domain, with the rest obtained from reference TRBV5-1 and TRBJ2-2, is as follows: KAGVTQTPRYLIKTRGQQVTLSCSPISGHRSVSWYQQTPGQGLQFLFEYFSETQRNKGNFPGRFSGRQFSNSRSEMNVSTLELGDSALYLCASRLGQAYEELFFGEGSRLTVL.

The chain carries TRBV27 and TRBJ2-3, with 7 bases that match TRBD2. J gave up 6 bases and V 8 bases, and 14 bases lay outside the gene matches. The germline gives CDR1 MNHEY, CDR2 SMNVEV (reference sequence). The CDR3 spans 15 residues. The DNA for the CDR3 is TGTGCCAGCGGAGGAGGCGGGGGTCCCGGGGATACGCAGTATTTT. Protein: CASGGGGGPGDTQYF.

V is TRBV29-1 and J is TRBJ1-1, with a possible D match to TRBD1 (5 bases). Between the trimmed V and J ends, which lost 6 bases and 0 bases, there was a span of 11 bases. CDR3 size: 13 residues. CDR1 and CDR2 (germline): SQVTM, ANQGSEA. The CDR3 loop is CSVDSFMNTEAFF. The CDR3 DNA reads TGCAGCGTCGACAGCTTCATGAACACTGAAGCTTTCTTT.

The DNA of the CDR3 is TGTGCCAGCAGTTGGCGGGGGGTTCAAGAGACCCAGTACTTC. It encodes CASSWRGVQETQYF. The chain carries TRBV27 and TRBJ2-5; 8 bases match TRBD2. CDR1 is MNHEY and CDR2 is SMNVEV in the germline V gene (reference sequence). CDR3 size: 14 residues. V was clipped by 4 bases and J by 2 bases; unmatched bases: 3.

This rearrangement joins TRBV5-4 to TRBJ2-7; D gene uncertain. Looked up from germline, CDR1 is SGHNT and CDR2 is YYREEE (reference sequence). This CDR3 comprises 13 residues. Trimming cost V 1 base and J 1 base, with 6 bases left between them. The CDR3 DNA sequence: TGTGCCAGCAGCTTGACAGAATCCTACGAGCAGTACTTC. Amino acid sequence: CASSLTESYEQYF.

This clone was recorded a few times. The chain is built from TRBV9 and TRBJ2-3, with a possible D match to TRBD2 (5 bases). The CDR3 runs to 16 residues. The germline V gene encodes CDR1 SGDLS and CDR2 YYNGEE. Trimming took 2 bases from V and 4 from J, leaving 17 bases between them. CDR3 DNA: TGTGCCAGCAGCGTTAGGCCCGGGGAGCAAGCAGATACGCAGTATTTT. Protein product: CASSVRPGEQADTQYF.

This sequence joins TRBV5-1 and TRBJ2-6; D uncertain. The germline CDR1 and CDR2 sequences are SGHRS and YFSETQ. The ends were cut back, 2 bases at V and 2 bases at J, with 5 bases in the middle. This CDR3 is 14 amino acids long. The CDR3 DNA follows: TGCGCCAGCAGCTTCGGCGCTGGGGCCAACGTCCTGACTTTC. Its translation: CASSFGAGANVLTF.

The chain uses TRBV9 and TRBJ1-2; a weak D match, TRBD1 (5 bases). Germline-derived CDR1 and CDR2 are SGDLS and YYNGEE. There are 16 residues in the CDR3. The germline V and J ends were trimmed by 4 bases and 4 bases, with 20 bases remaining between them. CDR3 amino acids: CASSLTSGQRGYGYTF. The CDR3 nucleotides read TGTGCCAGCAGCCTCACCTCAGGGCAACGTGGCTATGGCTACACCTTC.

The CDR3 region is CASSPGQSNTGELFF. CDR3 coding DNA: TGTGCCAGCTCACCTGGGCAGTCGAACACCGGGGAGCTGTTTTTT. The chain uses TRBV18 and TRBJ2-2; D gene unclear. Trimming took 3 bases from V and 0 from J, leaving 8 bases between them. This CDR3 is built from 15 residues. Germline CDR1 and CDR2: KGHSH and LQKENI.

The CDR3 DNA follows: TGCGCCAGCAGCAATCCGGGACAGGGGATTACCCGTGCAACTAATGAAAAACTGTTTTTT. Amino acid sequence: CASSNPGQGITRATNEKLFF. The chain couples TRBV5-1 to TRBJ1-4, with TRBD1 matching over 10 bases. Losses at the gene ends were 4 bases for V and 0 bases for J; bases not matched to a gene: 15. The CDR3 has 20 amino acids. Germline assignment: CDR1 SGHRS and CDR2 YFSETQ.

The chain joins TRBV7-2 to TRBJ2-5, with D possibly matching TRBD1 (6 bases). CDR3 length equals 14 residues. Germline V gene lookup returns CDR1 SGHTA and CDR2 FQGNSA. V lost 5 bases to trimming and J lost 5 bases, with 15 bases between them. The CDR3 region has the DNA TGTGCCAGCAGCATATACAGGGTTGGGGAGACCCAGTACTTC. Amino acid sequence: CASSIYRVGETQYF.

V and J are TRBV6-2 or TRBV6-3 and TRBJ2-1, with unresolved D. Per the germline V gene, CDR1 is MNHEY and CDR2 is SVGEGT. Trimming left V 2 bases short and J 0 bases short, with 8 bases between. The CDR3 has 15 amino acids. CDR3 sequence reads: CASSYGENSYNEQFF. The CDR3 coding sequence is TGTGCCAGCAGTTACGGGGAAAACTCCTACAATGAGCAGTTCTTC.